The 4 T cell receptor beta chains given below trace back to one sample, sequenced in a study of radiotherapy plus CTLA-4 blockade in lung cancer. TCRdb's copy holds only in-frame clones and misses some; the assay was immunoSEQ multiplex PCR. Seen here are 95,000 to 150,000 clones, more than 80% observed once, and the top ten hold approximately 7%. Here the sequenced sample was peripheral blood, taken from a patient treated with radiotherapy plus ipilimumab. All receptors derive from a human donor with non-small cell lung cancer that progressed on radiotherapy plus ipilimumab.

The chain combines TRBV6-6 with TRBJ2-1, with 9 bases fitting TRBD2. Per germline, CDR1 MNHNY and CDR2 SVGAGI (reference sequence). CDR3 size: 16 residues. V was clipped by 5 bases and J by 7 bases; unmatched bases: 12. CDR3 nucleotides: TGTGCCAGCAGTGGGACCCTAGCGGGGCCTTGGAATGAGCAGTTCTTC. It translates to CASSGTLAGPWNEQFF.

This clone was counted a single time. This chain uses TRBV29-1 with TRBJ2-7, with a possible D match to TRBD2 (5 bases). Germline CDR1 is SQVTM and CDR2 is ANQGSEA. The V end lost 6 bases, the J end lost 5 bases, and 14 bases lay between the germline ends. CDR3 size: 12 residues. The DNA of the CDR3 is TGCAGCGTGGGAGTAGGTCTTGACGAGCAGTACTTC. Translating it yields CSVGVGLDEQYF.

The V gene is TRBV15, the J gene TRBJ2-3; 10 positions match TRBD2. Per the germline V gene, CDR1 is LNHNV and CDR2 is YYDKDF (reference sequence). This CDR3 contains 14 residues. The junction had 7 bases not matched to a gene; V was cut back by 7 bases and J by 6 bases. CDR3 sequence (DNA): TGTGCCACCATGGCTAGCGGGAGTAGGGATACGCAGTATTTT. This encodes CATMASGSRDTQYF.

The V call is TRBV2, the J call TRBJ2-2; TRBD1 agrees at 7 bases. Germline lookup yields CDR1 SNHLY and CDR2 FYNNEI. Trimming took 4 bases from V and 7 from J; bases not matched to a gene: 6. CDR3 length: 14 amino acids. CDR3 sequence (DNA): TGTGCCAGCAGTGTCACAGGGGTCGGCGGGGAGCTGTTTTTT. Its protein is CASSVTGVGGELFF.